Below are 25 T cell receptor beta chains sequenced from a single sample in a study of T cell responses to AZD1222 COVID-19 vaccine. Clones were read by immunoSEQ multiplex PCR, and TCRdb kept only the in-frame ones, dropping some. The sample records about 120,000 clones, about 88% being singletons. The sample here was peripheral blood, taken 28 days after the second AZD1222 dose. Receptors originate from an adult who received the AZD1222 COVID-19 vaccine.

V is TRBV10-3 and J is TRBJ1-5; the D is unclear. The V and J ends lost 6 bases and 8 bases respectively, with 14 bases between them. Germline V gene sequence: CDR1 ENHRY, CDR2 SYGVKD. The CDR3 totals 13 residues. In DNA form, the CDR3 reads TGTGCCATCAGGGGCTTTTCCGGGGAGCCCCAGCATTTT. Amino acid sequence: CAIRGFSGEPQHF.

Only a few counts were recorded for this clone. Other DNA sequences in this sample translate to the same CDR3. The CDR3 DNA sequence: TGCGCCAGCAGCTTGGCGGGGGAGCAGTACTTC. Translating it yields CASSLAGEQYF. The chain has TRBV5-1 and TRBJ2-7; tentative D call: TRBD2 (5 bases). Germline CDR1 reads SGHRS; CDR2 reads YFSETQ. There are 11 residues in the CDR3. V shed 0 bases and J shed 7 bases, with 5 bases lying between them.

The chain couples TRBV30 to TRBJ1-1, with D unclear. The CDR3 sequence is 11 residues long. The V gene lost 5 bases and the J gene lost 1 base, with 5 bases spanning the gap. Germline loops: CDR1 GTSNPN, CDR2 SVGIG (reference sequence). The CDR3 DNA is TGTGCCTGGGGACCGAACACTGAAGCTTTCTTT. Translating gives CAWGPNTEAFF.

The rearrangement uses TRBV10-2 and TRBJ1-5, with 8 bases aligning to TRBD1. Losses at the gene ends were 2 bases for V and 1 base for J; bases not matched to a gene: 1. The CDR3 is 15 amino acids. Germline V gene data show CDR1 as WSHSY and CDR2 as SAAADI. The CDR3 reads CASSEGQGSNQPQHF. As DNA, the CDR3 is TGCGCCAGCAGTGAGGGACAGGGAAGCAATCAGCCCCAGCATTTT.

The chain joins TRBV2 to TRBJ2-7; 9 bases fit TRBD2. V lost 0 bases, J lost 4 bases, and 1 base stayed unmatched. The germline V gene encodes CDR1 SNHLY and CDR2 FYNNEI. The CDR3 has 14 residues. CDR3 sequence reads: CASSEASGGYEQYF. The CDR3 nucleotides are TGTGCCAGCAGTGAAGCTAGCGGGGGTTACGAGCAGTACTTC.

CDR3 in amino acids: CASSISGQGVNEQFF. CDR3 nucleotides: TGTGCCAGTAGTATAAGCGGACAGGGGGTCAATGAGCAGTTCTTC. The chain couples TRBV19 to TRBJ2-1; TRBD1 matches at 10 bases. V lost 2 bases to trimming and J lost 6 bases; unmatched junction nucleotides: 4. Germline assignment: CDR1 LNHDA and CDR2 SQIVND (reference sequence). The CDR3 is made up of 15 amino acids.

This clone was detected a few times. The DNA for the CDR3 is TGTGCCGGACAAGGGATGACTAATGAAAAACTGTTTTTT. This codes for CAGQGMTNEKLFF. The V gene is TRBV30, the J gene TRBJ1-4; weak D call: TRBD1 (5 bases). From germline, CDR1 is GTSNPN and CDR2 SVGIG (reference sequence). With 8 bases removed from V and 2 bases from J, the gap between germline ends came to 12 bases. The CDR3 contains 13 residues. Complete variable domain (other parts from reference TRBV30 and TRBJ1-4): SQTIHQWPATLVQPVGSPLSLECTVEGTSNPNLYWYRQAAGRGLQLLFYSVGIGQISSEVPQNLSASRPQDRQFILSSKKLLLSDSGFYLCAGQGMTNEKLFFGSGTQLSVL.

V and J are TRBV20-1 and TRBJ1-3; D is ambiguous. The ends were cut back, 7 bases at V and 0 bases at J, with 4 bases in the middle. This CDR3 spans 11 amino acids. Germline lookup yields CDR1 DFQATT and CDR2 SNEGSKA (reference sequence). The CDR3: CSGGSGNTIYF. DNA for the CDR3: TGCAGTGGGGGCTCTGGAAACACCATATATTTT.

The rearrangement joins TRBV6-6 to TRBJ1-4; TRBD1 matches at 9 bases. V lost 6 bases, J lost 8 bases, and 13 bases stayed unmatched. Germline CDR1 is MNHNY and CDR2 is SVGAGI (reference sequence). The CDR3 has 16 amino acids. The DNA for the CDR3 is TGTGCCAGCAGCGCTAGAGGGGGGACAGGGATGGAAAAACTGTTTTTT. Its protein is CASSARGGTGMEKLFF.

The CDR3 DNA sequence: TGTGCCAGCAGCTTCGGCAGGGACGAGCAGTACTTC. Translating gives CASSFGRDEQYF. The V call is TRBV11-2, the J call TRBJ2-7; TRBD1 is a possible D gene (5 bases). This CDR3 comprises 12 residues. With 3 bases removed from V and 5 bases from J, the gap between germline ends came to 8 bases. Germline loops: CDR1 SGHAT, CDR2 FQNNGV.

The CDR3 region has the DNA TGTGCCAGCAGCACCTCCCTGCCTTGGGCTGGGGCCAACGTCCTGACTTTC. Protein: CASSTSLPWAGANVLTF. The chain carries TRBV5-8 and TRBJ2-6; the D is unclear. The CDR3 extends over 17 amino acids. The germline V gene has CDR1 SGHTS and CDR2 YDEGEE. V lost 4 bases to trimming and J lost 2 bases, with 16 bases between them.

This chain links TRBV19 with TRBJ2-3; D gene unclear. The germline gives CDR1 LNHDA, CDR2 SQIVND (reference sequence). V was shortened by 0 bases and J by 4 bases, with 14 bases between the two germline ends. CDR3 length: 16 residues. In DNA form, the CDR3 reads TGTGCCAGTAGTATAGACGTGGGCCTAGAGTCAGATACGCAGTATTTT. Translation: CASSIDVGLESDTQYF. Looking up the rest from reference TRBV19 and TRBJ2-3 gives the full variable domain: DGGITQSPKYLFRKEGQNVTLSCEQNLNHDAMYWYRQDPGQGLRLIYYSQIVNDFQKGDIAEGYSVSREKKESFPLTVTSAQKNPTAFYLCASSIDVGLESDTQYFGPGTRLTVL.

This clone was found a few times. CDR3 sequence: CASGGTGNEKLFF. The DNA for the CDR3 is TGTGCCAGCGGCGGGACAGGGAATGAAAAACTGTTTTTT. This chain connects TRBV11-3 to TRBJ1-4; TRBD1 matches 9 bases. Germline-derived CDR1 and CDR2 are SGHNT and YENEEA. The CDR3 is 13 residues long. With V trimmed by 8 bases and J by 5 bases, 3 bases remained unmatched.

This rearrangement joins TRBV2 to TRBJ1-6, with D perhaps matching TRBD1 (5 bases). This CDR3 is 16 amino acids long. Trimming took 5 bases from V and 0 from J, leaving 11 bases between them. In germline, CDR1 is SNHLY, CDR2 FYNNEI. The CDR3 bases are TGTGCCAGCAGTCAGCGACAGAGCTCCTATAATTCACCCCTCCACTTT. This sequence encodes CASSQRQSSYNSPLHF.

The V and J genes are TRBV5-1 and TRBJ1-1; weak D call: TRBD1 (5 bases). Trimming cost V 4 bases and J 7 bases, with 14 bases left between them. The germline CDR1 and CDR2 sequences are SGHRS and YFSETQ. This CDR3 comprises 13 residues. Here the CDR3 DNA reads TGCGCCAGCAGCGGGGCCGGCACGGTTGAAGCTTTCTTT. Protein product: CASSGAGTVEAFF. The full variable domain, its missing parts supplied by reference TRBV5-1 and TRBJ1-1, is KAGVTQTPRYLIKTRGQQVTLSCSPISGHRSVSWYQQTPGQGLQFLFEYFSETQRNKGNFPGRFSGRQFSNSRSEMNVSTLELGDSALYLCASSGAGTVEAFFGQGTRLTVV.

With respect to this clone: Other DNA sequences in this sample translate to the same CDR3. The chain links TRBV29-1 to TRBJ1-2; D gene ambiguous. The ends were cut back, 3 bases at V and 5 bases at J, with 10 bases in the middle. CDR1 is SQVTM and CDR2 is ANQGSEA in the germline V gene. The CDR3 length is 12 residues. CDR3 in DNA: TGCAGCGTTGAGGGAGGGTTTTATGGCTACACCTTC. It translates to CSVEGGFYGYTF.

This sequence joins TRBV3-1 (or the pseudogene TRBV3-2) and TRBJ2-2; maybe TRBD2 (6 bases). Trimming removed 3 bases at V and 3 bases at J, with 8 bases between. The CDR3 sequence is 14 residues long. CDR1 and CDR2 (germline): LGHDT, YNNKEL (reference sequence). CDR3 protein: CASSQRGHTGELFF. CDR3 nucleotide sequence: TGTGCCAGCAGCCAGCGGGGACACACCGGGGAGCTGTTTTTT.

In the case of this clone: The junction departs from the called germline gene at one end, perhaps through a read error. J is TRBJ1-1 and V is TRBV7-7; D uncertain. The CDR3 is 13 residues long. CDR1 is SSHAT and CDR2 is FNYEAQ in the germline V gene (reference sequence). This chain's CDR3 is CASSPLVYTEAFF. DNA of the CDR3: TGTGCTAGCAGTCCCCTTGTCTACACTGAAGCTTTCTTT.

The chain links TRBV30 to TRBJ2-3, with D possibly being TRBD1 (7 bases). From germline, CDR1 is GTSNPN and CDR2 SVGIG (reference sequence). There are 13 residues in the CDR3. V lost 3 bases, J lost 8 bases, and 15 bases lay in between. The DNA for the CDR3 is TGTGCCTGGAGGCAGGGGGGTGATTCTACGCAGTATTTT. Its protein is CAWRQGGDSTQYF.

CDR3 nucleotide sequence: TGTGCCAGCAGTCTTCTACAGGGGAGGAGGGAGCTGTTTTTT. It specifies CASSLLQGRRELFF. The gene calls are TRBV28 and TRBJ2-2; D may be TRBD1 (7 bases). Trimming pared 5 bases from V and 9 bases from J, leaving 16 bases between. Germline-derived CDR1 and CDR2 are MDHEN and SYDVKM. CDR3 length: 14 amino acids.

This clone was seen more than once but under ten times. V and J are TRBV5-5 and TRBJ2-7; D gene uncertain. The CDR3 totals 13 residues. V dropped 4 bases and J dropped 3 bases, with 11 bases sitting between them. Germline V gives CDR1 SGHKS, CDR2 YYEKEE (reference sequence). The CDR3 DNA follows: TGTGCCAGCAGCCGCACACCTAACTACGAGCAGTACTTC. This encodes CASSRTPNYEQYF.

The chain couples TRBV10-3 to TRBJ1-1; D unclear. Germline V gene sequence: CDR1 ENHRY, CDR2 SYGVKD. CDR3 length: 12 amino acids. The ends were cut back, 0 bases at V and 6 bases at J, with 5 bases in the middle. CDR3 bases: TGTGCCATCAGTGAGTCTTTCGCTGAAGCTTTCTTT. It translates to CAISESFAEAFF.

This clone was seen only a few times. At the DNA level, this CDR3 is encoded by other sequences in the same sample as well. V usage is TRBV6-2 or TRBV6-3 and J usage is TRBJ1-1; D unresolved. This CDR3 contains 14 residues. The V end lost 0 bases, the J end lost 4 bases, and 9 bases lay between the germline ends. In germline, CDR1 is MNHEY, CDR2 SVGEGT. CDR3 sequence reads: CASSYSRVRTEAFF. Here the CDR3 DNA reads TGTGCCAGCAGTTACTCTAGGGTTCGCACTGAAGCTTTCTTT.

The chain has TRBV6-5 and TRBJ2-7; 8 bases are a match to TRBD1. Germline trimming cut 6 bases from V and 2 bases from J; bases unmatched to any gene: 9. The CDR3 contains 15 residues. Germline lookup yields CDR1 MNHEY and CDR2 SVGAGI. In nucleotides, the CDR3 is TGTGCCAGCAGATATACAGGGGGTTCAGCCTACGAGCAGTACTTC. The encoded protein is CASRYTGGSAYEQYF.

The rearrangement links TRBV19 to TRBJ2-7; TRBD1 matches at 9 bases. Germline V gene sequence: CDR1 LNHDA, CDR2 SQIVND (reference sequence). The CDR3 is 16 residues long. After removal of 5 bases from V and 2 bases from J, the junction contained 10 bases not matched to a gene. CDR3 DNA: TGTGCCAGTAGTCTCACCCCGGGACAGGGAACCTACGAGCAGTACTTC. Residues: CASSLTPGQGTYEQYF.